The clone carrying this TCR beta chain was seen just once. The data were obtained in a study of blood T cell repertoires in COVID-19. At the level of the study: Italy, Spain and the United States were the sources of the convalescent and acute COVID-19 samples. PBMCs, B-cell-depleted T cells, or T cells were the source of the cDNA or gDNA that made up the material.

Original handling: It was from reference gene primer amplification that nucleated cell counts were estimated. Produced via immunoSEQ multiplex PCR; TCRdb's table is partial and in-frame only. D and trimming come from the DNA, and the V and J calls and clone size come from that table. Of about 100,000 clones listed, approximately 80% are singletons. Trimming removed 4 bases from V and 8 bases from J, with 14 bases in between. This CDR3 is built from 15 residues. Germline values: CDR1 KGHDR, CDR2 SFDVKD. Input material: peripheral blood. This sequence was found in a woman aged 70-85 years with acute or convalescent COVID-19. The rearrangement joins TRBV24-1 to TRBJ1-6, with D possibly matching TRBD1 (5 bases). The CDR3 sequence: CATSDLDSLDSPLHF. As DNA, the CDR3 is TGTGCCACCAGTGACCTAGACAGCCTCGATTCACCCCTCCACTTT.